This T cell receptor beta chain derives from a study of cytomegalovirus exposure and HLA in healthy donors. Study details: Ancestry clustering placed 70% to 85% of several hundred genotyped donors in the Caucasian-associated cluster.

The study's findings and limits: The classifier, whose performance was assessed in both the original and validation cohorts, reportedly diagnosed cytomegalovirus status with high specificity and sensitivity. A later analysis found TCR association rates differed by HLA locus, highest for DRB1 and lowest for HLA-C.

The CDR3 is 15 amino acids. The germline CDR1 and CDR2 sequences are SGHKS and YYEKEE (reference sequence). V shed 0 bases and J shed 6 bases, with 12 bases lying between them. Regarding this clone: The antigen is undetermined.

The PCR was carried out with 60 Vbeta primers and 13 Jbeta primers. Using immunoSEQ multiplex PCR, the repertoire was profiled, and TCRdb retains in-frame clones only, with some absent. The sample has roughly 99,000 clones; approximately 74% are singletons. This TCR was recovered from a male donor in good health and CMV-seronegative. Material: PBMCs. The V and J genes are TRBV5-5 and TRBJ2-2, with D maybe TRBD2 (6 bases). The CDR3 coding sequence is TGTGCCAGCAGCTTGGATTCAGGGAGGTCCGGGGAGCTGTTTTTT. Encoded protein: CASSLDSGRSGELFF. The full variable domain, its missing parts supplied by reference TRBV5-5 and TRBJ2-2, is DAGVTQSPTHLIKTRGQQVTLRCSPISGHKSVSWYQQVLGQGPQFIFQYYEKEERGRGNFPDRFSARQFPNYSSELNVNALLLGDSALYLCASSLDSGRSGELFFGEGSRLTVL.